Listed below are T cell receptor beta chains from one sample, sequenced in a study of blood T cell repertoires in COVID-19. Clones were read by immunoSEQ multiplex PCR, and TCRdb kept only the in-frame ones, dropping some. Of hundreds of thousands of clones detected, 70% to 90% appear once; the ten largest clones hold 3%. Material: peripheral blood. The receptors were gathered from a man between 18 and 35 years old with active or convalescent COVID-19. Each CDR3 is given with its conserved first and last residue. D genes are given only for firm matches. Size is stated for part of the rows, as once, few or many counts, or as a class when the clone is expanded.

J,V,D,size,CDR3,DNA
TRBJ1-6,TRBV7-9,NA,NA,CASSGRELNRSYNSPLHF,TGTGCCAGCAGTGGCAGGGAACTGAATAGGTCCTATAATTCACCCCTCCACTTT
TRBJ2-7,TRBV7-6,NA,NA,CASSLGSGGHHEQYF,TGTGCCAGCAGCTTAGGTTCCGGGGGGCATCACGAGCAGTACTTC
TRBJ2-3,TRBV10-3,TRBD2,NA,CAISESTSGGIHTQYF,TGTGCCATCAGTGAGTCGACTAGCGGGGGGATCCATACGCAGTATTTT
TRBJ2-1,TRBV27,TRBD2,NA,CASRVAGTPSNEQFF,TGTGCCAGCAGAGTAGCGGGAACCCCCTCCAATGAGCAGTTCTTC
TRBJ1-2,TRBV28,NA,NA,CASTGGGSDGYTF,TGTGCCAGCACCGGCGGTGGATCTGATGGCTACACCTTC
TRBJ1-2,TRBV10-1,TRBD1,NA,CASLEAGGHYGYTF,TGCGCCAGCCTAGAAGCAGGGGGCCACTATGGCTACACCTTC
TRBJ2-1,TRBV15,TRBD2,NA,CATSGRGEAGEQFF,TGTGCCACCAGCGGTCGGGGGGAGGCGGGTGAGCAGTTCTTC
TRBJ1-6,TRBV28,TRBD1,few,CASSFVQGASPLHF,TGTGCCAGCAGTTTCGTACAGGGGGCATCACCCCTCCACTTT
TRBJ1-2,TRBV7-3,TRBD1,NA,CASSLGPGGSGYTF,TGTGCCAGCAGCCTAGGACCAGGGGGATCTGGCTACACCTTC
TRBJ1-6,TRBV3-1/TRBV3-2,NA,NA,CASSQVGQGSNNSPLHF,TGTGCCAGCAGCCAAGTGGGGCAGGGGTCGAATAATTCACCCCTCCACTTT
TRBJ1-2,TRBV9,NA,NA,CASSGPPSGGGNYGYTF,TGTGCCAGCAGCGGTCCCCCCTCGGGGGGTGGTAACTATGGCTACACCTTC
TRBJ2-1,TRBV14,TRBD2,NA,CASSRTSGPLSSYNEQFF,TGTGCCAGCAGCCGAACTAGCGGGCCCCTTAGCTCCTACAATGAGCAGTTCTTC
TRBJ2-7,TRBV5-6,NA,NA,CASSLGPRAYEQYF,TGTGCCAGCAGCTTGGGTCCCAGGGCCTACGAGCAGTACTTC
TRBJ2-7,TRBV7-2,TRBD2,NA,CASSYGTSGSYEQYF,TGTGCCAGCAGTTACGGGACTAGCGGATCTTACGAGCAGTACTTC
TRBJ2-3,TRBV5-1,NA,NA,CASSLEGADTQYF,TGCGCCAGCAGCCTGGAGGGAGCAGATACGCAGTATTTT
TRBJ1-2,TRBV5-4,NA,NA,CASSSPQGAYGYTF,TGTGCCAGCAGCTCGCCCCAGGGTGCCTATGGCTACACCTTC
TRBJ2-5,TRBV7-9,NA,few,CASTGTLKETQYF,TGTGCCAGCACGGGGACTCTTAAAGAGACCCAGTACTTC
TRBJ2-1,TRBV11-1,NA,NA,CASSLQFRQPGDEQFF,TGTGCCAGCAGCTTACAATTCCGACAGCCTGGGGATGAGCAGTTCTTC
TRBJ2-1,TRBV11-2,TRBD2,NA,CASSLVGLGVNEQFF,TGTGCCAGCAGCTTAGTGGGACTAGGAGTTAATGAGCAGTTCTTC
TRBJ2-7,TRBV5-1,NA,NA,CASSGGTGADEQYF,TGCGCCAGCAGTGGGGGGACTGGGGCAGACGAGCAGTACTTC
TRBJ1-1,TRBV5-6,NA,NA,CASSLERGGTEAFF,TGTGCCAGCAGCTTGGAACGAGGGGGCACTGAAGCTTTCTTT
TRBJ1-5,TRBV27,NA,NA,CASRSSSNQPQHF,TGTGCCAGCAGAAGTAGTAGCAATCAGCCCCAGCATTTT
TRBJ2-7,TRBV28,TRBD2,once,CASRGSGRSYEQYF,TGTGCCAGCAGGGGTAGCGGGAGATCCTACGAGCAGTACTTC
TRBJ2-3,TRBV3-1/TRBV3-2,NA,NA,CASSQGLYPDTQYF,TGTGCCAGCAGCCAAGGTCTTTATCCAGATACGCAGTATTTT
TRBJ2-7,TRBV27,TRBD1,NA,CASRPQGDNEQYF,TGTGCCAGCAGGCCACAGGGGGACAACGAGCAGTACTTC
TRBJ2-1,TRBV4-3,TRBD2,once,CASSQDRRLAGPDNYNEQFF,TGCGCCAGCAGCCAAGATCGGCGCCTAGCGGGACCCGATAACTACAATGAGCAGTTCTTC
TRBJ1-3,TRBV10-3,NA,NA,CAIQLVPGSGNTIYF,TGTGCCATCCAGTTGGTGCCAGGCTCTGGAAACACCATATATTTT
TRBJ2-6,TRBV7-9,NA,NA,CASSFTESGANVLTF,TGTGCCAGCAGCTTTACAGAGTCTGGGGCCAACGTCCTGACTTTC
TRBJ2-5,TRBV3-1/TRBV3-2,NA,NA,CASSPSGPRGGKTQYF,TGTGCCAGCAGCCCCTCCGGACCTAGGGGGGGAAAGACCCAGTACTTC
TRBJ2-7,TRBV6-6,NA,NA,CASRGRDSYEQYF,TGTGCCAGCAGGGGCAGGGACTCCTACGAGCAGTACTTC
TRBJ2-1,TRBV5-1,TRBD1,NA,CASSLAGTGVGEQFF,TGCGCCAGCAGCTTGGCCGGAACAGGGGTGGGCGAGCAGTTCTTC
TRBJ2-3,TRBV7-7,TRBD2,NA,CASSPSGGAYTDTQYF,TGTGCCAGCAGCCCTAGCGGGGGGGCATACACAGATACGCAGTATTTT
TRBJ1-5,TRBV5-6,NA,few,CASSLAQGIHQPQHF,TGTGCCAGCAGCTTGGCGCAGGGAATTCATCAGCCCCAGCATTTT
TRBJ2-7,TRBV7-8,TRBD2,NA,CASSPPVSGGEQYF,TGTGCCAGCAGCCCGCCGGTTTCGGGAGGCGAGCAGTACTTC
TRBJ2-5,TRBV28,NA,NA,CASSIPSSGETQYF,TGTGCCAGCAGTATCCCCTCCTCCGGAGAGACCCAGTACTTC
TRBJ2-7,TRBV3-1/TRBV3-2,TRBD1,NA,CASSPGQGASYEQYF,TGTGCCAGCAGCCCAGGGCAGGGGGCTTCCTACGAGCAGTACTTC
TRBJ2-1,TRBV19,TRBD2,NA,CASGPGLASNEQFF,TGTGCCAGTGGTCCCGGACTAGCCAGCAATGAGCAGTTCTTC
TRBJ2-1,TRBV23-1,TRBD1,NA,CASSQSTETGNNEQFF,TGCGCCAGCAGTCAATCGACGGAGACAGGGAACAATGAGCAGTTCTTC
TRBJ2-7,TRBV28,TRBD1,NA,CASSSPGQGYYEQYF,TGTGCCAGCAGTTCCCCGGGACAGGGCTACTACGAGCAGTACTTC
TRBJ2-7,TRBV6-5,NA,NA,CASRTQYYEQYF,TGTGCCAGCAGGACTCAATACTACGAGCAGTACTTC
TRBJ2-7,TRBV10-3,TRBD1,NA,CAISLRQGPPRF,TGTGCCATCAGCCTAAGACAGGGGCCCCCACGCTTC
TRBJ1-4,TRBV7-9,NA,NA,CASSLGRSPGRAHEKLFF,TGTGCCAGCAGCTTAGGACGATCCCCGGGCAGGGCCCATGAAAAACTGTTTTTT
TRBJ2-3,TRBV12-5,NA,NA,CASGIGGDTQYF,TGTGCTAGTGGTATCGGCGGAGATACGCAGTATTTT
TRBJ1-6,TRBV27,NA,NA,CASSTTESPLHF,TGTGCCAGCAGTACTACCGAGTCACCCCTCCACTTT
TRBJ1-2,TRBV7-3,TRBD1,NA,CASSSGQGGGGYTF,TGTGCCAGCAGCTCGGGACAGGGAGGTGGAGGCTACACCTTC
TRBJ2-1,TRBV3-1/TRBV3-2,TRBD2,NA,CASSQEGVAGYNEQFF,TGTGCCAGCAGCCAAGAAGGGGTAGCGGGTTACAATGAGCAGTTCTTC
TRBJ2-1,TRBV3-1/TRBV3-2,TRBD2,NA,CASRLAGLNEQFF,TGTGCCAGCAGACTAGCGGGACTTAATGAGCAGTTCTTC